The 27 T cell receptor beta chains in this list originate from one sample, sequenced in a study of T cell responses to AZD1222 COVID-19 vaccine. Assay used: immunoSEQ multiplex PCR; TCRdb lists only in-frame clones, some missing. The sample shows roughly 150,000 clones, roughly 85% of them seen only once. The sequenced sample was peripheral blood, obtained 28 days after the second AZD1222 dose. Every receptor here comes from an adult who received the AZD1222 COVID-19 vaccine.

The V call is TRBV27, the J call TRBJ1-2; 9 positions match TRBD1. The CDR3 is 15 amino acids. CDR1 and CDR2 (germline): MNHEY, SMNVEV (reference sequence). J gave up 8 bases and V 1 base, and 8 bases lay outside the gene matches. CDR3 sequence reads: CASSLYRGRPGGYTF. The DNA of the CDR3 is TGTGCCAGCAGTTTATACAGGGGGCGCCCGGGAGGCTACACCTTC.

The table lists this clone with a count of one. The chain carries TRBV4-1 and TRBJ2-7; D may match TRBD1 or TRBD2 (5 bases each). The germline CDR1 and CDR2 sequences are MGHRA and YSYEKL. The CDR3 contains 14 residues. V lost 4 bases and J 4 bases, leaving 14 bases between the germline ends. CDR3 DNA sequence: TGCGCCAGCAGCCCCGGGGCATATCCTTACGAGCAGTACTTC. Translation: CASSPGAYPYEQYF.

The chain is built from TRBV25-1 and TRBJ2-5, with 7 nucleotides matching TRBD2. J gave up 7 bases and V 2 bases, and 10 bases lay outside the gene matches. The CDR3 runs 15 residues. Germline V CDR1 and CDR2: MGHDK, SYGVNS. The CDR3 spells CASSEEKGRVGTQYF. The CDR3, as DNA: TGTGCCAGCAGTGAAGAAAAAGGGAGGGTAGGGACCCAGTACTTC.

V gene TRBV6-5 combines with J gene TRBJ1-1, with D tentatively TRBD1 (6 bases). Trimming removed 7 bases at V and 3 bases at J, with 18 bases between. There are 15 residues in the CDR3. Per germline, CDR1 MNHEY and CDR2 SVGAGI. The CDR3: CASNAPSRGHTEAFF. The CDR3 DNA reads as TGTGCCAGCAATGCACCCTCCCGGGGGCACACTGAAGCTTTCTTT.

The rearrangement uses TRBV2 and TRBJ2-4; possible D gene TRBD1, 6 bases. Germline lookup yields CDR1 SNHLY and CDR2 FYNNEI. The ends were cut back, 0 bases at V and 0 bases at J, with 12 bases in the middle. This CDR3 has 17 residues. Here the CDR3 reads CASSEAHRAVAKNIQYF. The CDR3 nucleotides are TGTGCCAGCAGTGAAGCACACAGGGCAGTAGCCAAAAACATTCAGTACTTC.

The gene calls are TRBV15 and TRBJ2-5; perhaps TRBD2 as D (6 bases). The CDR3 runs 17 residues. Germline loops: CDR1 LNHNV, CDR2 YYDKDF (reference sequence). Trimming pared 0 bases from V and 7 bases from J, leaving 21 bases between. The CDR3 DNA sequence: TGTGCCACCAGCAGAGAGCACGGGGGTGTCCGGTTTGGGACCCAGTACTTC. Encoded protein: CATSREHGGVRFGTQYF.

V gene TRBV6-2 or TRBV6-3 combines with J gene TRBJ2-1; no clear D gene. The CDR3 spans 13 residues. Looked up from germline, CDR1 is MNHEY and CDR2 is SVGEGT. V lost 3 bases to trimming and J lost 4 bases, with 7 bases between them. The CDR3 region is CASSYGRYNEQFF. CDR3 DNA: TGTGCCAGCAGTTATGGCAGGTACAATGAGCAGTTCTTC.

This chain connects TRBV10-2 to TRBJ1-2, with TRBD1 identical over 12 bases. Germline CDR1 WSHSY, CDR2 SAAADI. Unmatched junction bases numbered 14, after V lost 10 bases and J lost 14 bases. The CDR3 is 13 residues long. This chain's CDR3 is CATRDRGRDLGTF. The CDR3 coding sequence is TGCGCCACCCGGGACAGGGGGCGCGATTTAGGTACCTTC.

The chain carries TRBV18 and TRBJ2-1, with D possibly matching TRBD1 (5 bases). CDR1 is KGHSH, CDR2 LQKENI, per germline. V was clipped by 0 bases and J by 7 bases, with 7 bases between them. The length of the CDR3 is 13 residues. The CDR3 here is CASSPPGVNEQFF. In DNA form, the CDR3 reads TGTGCCAGCTCACCACCAGGGGTAAATGAGCAGTTCTTC.

The V and J genes are TRBV7-9 and TRBJ1-6; the D gene is possibly TRBD1 (6 bases). V lost 7 bases and J 8 bases, leaving 21 bases between the germline ends. Germline CDR1 reads SEHNR; CDR2 reads FQNEAQ (reference sequence). The CDR3 loop spans 16 amino acids. In nucleotides, the CDR3 is TGTGCCAGCAACTCTTGGCTCACAGGGTCGGATTCACCCCTCCACTTT. This encodes CASNSWLTGSDSPLHF.

This clone was detected once. V usage is TRBV29-1 and J usage is TRBJ2-2; a possible D gene is TRBD2 (6 bases). Trimming took 4 bases from V and 4 from J, leaving 13 bases between them. The CDR3 runs to 14 residues. Germline-derived CDR1 and CDR2 are SQVTM and ANQGSEA. The CDR3 region has the DNA TGCAGCGTTGGTTCCGGGAGTCCCACCGGGGAGCTGTTTTTT. Its translation is CSVGSGSPTGELFF.

This clone was detected once. The rearrangement joins TRBV24-1 to TRBJ2-1, with TRBD1 matching over 11 bases. V shed 3 bases, J shed 8 bases, and the junction held 5 bases outside the gene matches. The V gene's germline CDR1 is KGHDR and CDR2 SFDVKD. This CDR3 contains 15 residues. CDR3 in DNA: TGTGCCACCAGTGATAGGGACAGGGGGAGAGATGAGCAGTTCTTC. Translation gives CATSDRDRGRDEQFF.

This clone has a single count. V gene TRBV19 combines with J gene TRBJ2-1; TRBD2 matches at 10 bases. Germline V gene sequence: CDR1 LNHDA, CDR2 SQIVND (reference sequence). This CDR3 contains 15 residues. After removal of 4 bases from V and 3 bases from J, the junction contained 3 bases not matched to a gene. The CDR3: CASSTASGSYNEQFF. The CDR3 DNA reads as TGTGCCAGTAGTACGGCTAGCGGGAGCTACAATGAGCAGTTCTTC.

This rearrangement joins TRBV6-5 to TRBJ1-6, with 7 positions matching TRBD1. Trimming removed 5 bases from V and 7 bases from J; junction bases left unmatched: 8. The CDR3 contains 15 residues. Germline CDR1 MNHEY, CDR2 SVGAGI. The CDR3 DNA sequence: TGTGCCAGCAGTCGACAGGGTACGGGAAATTCACCCCTCCACTTT. Protein sequence: CASSRQGTGNSPLHF.

The chain recombines TRBV27 with TRBJ2-2; TRBD2 matches 9 bases. Germline V lookup: CDR1 MNHEY, CDR2 SMNVEV (reference sequence). This CDR3 spans 16 amino acids. After removal of 0 bases from V and 7 bases from J, the junction contained 6 bases not matched to a gene. The CDR3 here is CASSLSPSGAIGELFF. As DNA, the CDR3 is TGTGCCAGCAGTTTATCGCCTAGCGGGGCAATCGGGGAGCTGTTTTTT.

This chain uses TRBV6-5 with TRBJ2-1; 14 nucleotides line up with TRBD2. The V gene's germline CDR1 is MNHEY and CDR2 SVGAGI. Unmatched junction bases numbered 7, after V lost 4 bases and J lost 8 bases. The CDR3 has 16 residues. This CDR3 reads CASSFRTSGGLDEQFF. CDR3 in DNA: TGTGCCAGCAGTTTCCGGACTAGCGGGGGGCTGGATGAGCAGTTCTTC.

The rearrangement links TRBV6-2 or TRBV6-3 to TRBJ2-3; unclear D gene. This CDR3 has 14 residues. Germline V gene sequence: CDR1 MNHEY, CDR2 SVGEGT. V was clipped by 2 bases and J by 0 bases, with 6 bases between them. CDR3 in DNA: TGTGCCAGCAGTTACGTGGGAAGCACAGATACGCAGTATTTT. It translates to CASSYVGSTDTQYF.

Regarding this clone: Its ends do not fully match the called genes, so a read error is possible. The V gene is TRBV6-5, the J gene TRBJ1-1, with 8 bases matching TRBD1. Germline loops: CDR1 MNHEY, CDR2 SVGAGI. The CDR3 is made up of 14 amino acids. CDR3: CVSRKPGQASEAFF. For the CDR3, the DNA is TGTGTCAGCAGAAAGCCGGGACAGGCCTCTGAAGCTTTCTTT.

This rearrangement joins TRBV12-3 or TRBV12-4 to TRBJ1-5; 8 bases agree with TRBD1. V lost 6 bases and J lost 11; bases outside the gene matches: 9. The CDR3 has 13 amino acids. For the CDR3, the DNA is TGTGCCAGCAGGATGGGACAGGTGGGAGCCCAGCATTTT. Its protein is CASRMGQVGAQHF.

The chain carries TRBV6-5 and TRBJ1-6; TRBD1 is a possible D gene (5 bases). V shed 0 bases and J shed 9 bases, with 15 bases lying between them. CDR1 and CDR2 from the germline V gene are MNHEY and SVGAGI. The CDR3 extends over 16 amino acids. The CDR3 protein is CASSYSSGPVFSPLHF. CDR3 in DNA: TGTGCCAGCAGTTACTCCTCGGGACCAGTATTTTCACCCCTCCACTTT.

Notes on this clone: The same CDR3 arises from other DNA sequences in this sample as well. This sequence joins TRBV18 and TRBJ1-1, with D tentatively TRBD1 (5 bases). Germline assignment: CDR1 KGHSH and CDR2 LQKENI. CDR3 length equals 14 residues. With 3 bases removed from V and 0 bases from J, the gap between germline ends came to 8 bases. The CDR3 region has the DNA TGTGCCAGCTCACCCGGACAAATGAACACTGAAGCTTTCTTT. This encodes CASSPGQMNTEAFF.

The chain joins TRBV5-5 to TRBJ1-5, with a tentative D call TRBD1 (5 bases). Germline V gene lookup returns CDR1 SGHKS and CDR2 YYEKEE (reference sequence). V lost 0 bases, J lost 2 bases, and 12 bases lay in between. The CDR3 is made up of 16 amino acids. The CDR3 here is CASSLAVQVGNQPQHF. The CDR3 region has the DNA TGTGCCAGCAGCTTGGCGGTACAGGTGGGCAATCAGCCCCAGCATTTT.

V gene TRBV5-1 combines with J gene TRBJ2-5, with a possible D match to TRBD2 (6 bases). The CDR3 runs 13 residues. The V and J ends lost 4 bases and 5 bases respectively, with 12 bases between them. Germline V gene lookup returns CDR1 SGHRS and CDR2 YFSETQ. In DNA, the CDR3 is TGCGCCAGCAGCGTGCGGGGTGAGGAGACCCAGTACTTC. Translating gives CASSVRGEETQYF.

This clone was seen a handful of times. The gene calls are TRBV9 and TRBJ2-7, with 8 positions matching TRBD1. The CDR3 sequence is 15 residues long. Germline trimming cut 3 bases from V and 6 bases from J; bases unmatched to any gene: 11. Per germline, CDR1 SGDLS and CDR2 YYNGEE. CDR3 amino acids: CASSASTGGGREQYF. The CDR3, as DNA: TGTGCCAGCAGCGCAAGTACAGGGGGAGGACGCGAGCAGTACTTC.

With regard to this clone: Its ends do not fully match the called genes, so a read error is possible. The chain employs TRBV4-2 and TRBJ2-5; TRBD2 aligns across 9 bases. The CDR3 has 16 amino acids. Germline V lookup: CDR1 LGHNA, CDR2 YNFKEQ. In nucleotides, the CDR3 is TGTGCCAGCAGCCAAGACGGCGGGGGGGCACAAGGGACCCAGTACTTC. This gives the protein CASSQDGGGAQGTQYF.

This clone was detected once. The J gene is TRBJ2-6, the V gene TRBV11-2, with D perhaps given as TRBD1 or TRBD2 (5 bases each). Germline V lookup: CDR1 SGHAT, CDR2 FQNNGV. Trimming removed 5 bases at V and 0 bases at J, with 8 bases between. This CDR3 is 15 amino acids long. The CDR3, as DNA: TGTGCCAGCAGCCCAGGGAGCTCTGGGGCCAACGTCCTGACTTTC. It encodes CASSPGSSGANVLTF. The complete variable domain, with remaining parts taken from reference TRBV11-2 and TRBJ2-6, reads EAGVAQSPRYKIIEKRQSVAFWCNPISGHATLYWYQQILGQGPKLLIQFQNNGVVDDSQLPKDRFSAERLKGVDSTLKIQPAKLEDSAVYLCASSPGSSGANVLTFGAGSRLTVL.

The chain carries TRBV6-5 and TRBJ2-1; no reliable D call. CDR3 length: 14 residues. V lost 0 bases and J 8 bases, leaving 11 bases between the germline ends. Germline lookup yields CDR1 MNHEY and CDR2 SVGAGI. CDR3 residues: CASSYSMWVDEQFF. For the CDR3, the DNA is TGTGCCAGCAGTTACTCGATGTGGGTGGATGAGCAGTTCTTC.